A single T cell receptor (beta chain) is shown here with its context. The antigen it recognizes is unknown. Per-nucleotide qualities are absent, and no much larger clonotype sits a single base away. The same CDR3 arises from other DNA sequences in this sample as well. Taken from cysteine to phenylalanine, the CDR3 has 13 residues. Just CDR3 DNA is preserved here, 39 bases in frame from base 1. Compared with germline, V lacks 2 bases and J lacks 4 bases; bases without a gene match: 2. From a lookup of the germline V gene, CDR1 and CDR2 are SGHTA and FQGNSA. This record belongs to a study of blood T cell repertoires in COVID-19 (dated by TCRdb to between 2020 and 2021). Regarding the research as a whole: The collaborator samples originated in the United States, Italy and Spain and spanned the acute and convalescent phases of COVID-19. A de-identified subject ID, COVID-19 status, age in years and sex were almost always included in the sample metadata. The prospective study material was composed of cDNA or gDNA derived from T cells, B-cell-depleted T cells, or PBMCs. Where available, HLA class I and class II types were taken from metadata supplied by the sample provider and were not determined by assay-based typing. The repertoires were made available in a free public database intended to serve as a resource for research on the immune response to SARS-CoV-2. Deeply sampled blood TCRbeta repertoires from subjects exposed to, actively infected with, or recovered from COVID-19 were included in the dataset. The samples were drawn from the first 160 participants of the ongoing ImmuneRACE study and from 1,254 subjects provided by 6 global collaborators. General study outcomes and caveats: The amount of clinical and demographic metadata varied by source and participant and was provided uncurated.

At one collaborating source in Seattle, patients were enrolled during active infection and were followed longitudinally through the course of disease. The collaborating institutions used their own protocols to collect whole blood in K2EDTA tubes. Collaborator samples were shipped for TCRbeta analysis as frozen whole blood, isolated PBMCs, or DNA extracted from either sample type. TCRbeta CDR3 regions were amplified from genomic DNA using the immunoSEQ Assay, a bias-controlled multiplex PCR. The study's own analysis went as follows. The number of nucleated cells in each sample was estimated by amplification of reference gene primers within the assay. Sequence reads were collapsed and filtered to measure the absolute abundance of every unique TCRbeta CDR3 rearrangement. For each sample, productive Simpson clonality was calculated as the square root of Simpson's diversity index over productive rearrangements. What TCRdb holds here is the immuneACCESS table cut down to in-frame rearrangements. Part of the clones is not present; checked against another copy, under half of the missing clones reflect an unresolved V gene, and the others are unexplained. V, J and clone size were drawn from that table, and D and trimming were deduced from the DNA. The sample table contains roughly 380,000 clones; only one count was recorded for around 91% of them. Jointly, the top ten make up 1.5% to 1.8% of the sample.

The receptor was isolated from a woman aged 40 to 55 with COVID-19, enrolled during active disease. The chain uses TRBV7-2 and TRBJ2-7; TRBD2 aligns with 7 central bases. Input material: peripheral blood. The CDR3 protein: CASSLTGGYEQYF. The DNA is as follows: TGTGCCAGCAGCTTAACGGGGGGTTACGAGCAGTACTTC. When the CDR3 is completed using the reference TRBV7-2 and TRBJ2-7 genes on either side, the full variable domain is GAGVSQSPSNKVTEKGKDVELRCDPISGHTALYWYRQSLGQGLEFLIYFQGNSAPDKSGLPSDRFSAERTGGSVSTLTIQRTQQEDSAVYLCASSLTGGYEQYFGPGTRLTVT.